The 22 T cell receptor beta chains listed next were all sequenced from one sample in a study of blood T cell repertoires in COVID-19. The assay was immunoSEQ multiplex PCR, and TCRdb's table has in-frame clones only and misses some. The sample carries over 140,000 clones, 75% to 80% recorded once. Sequenced input: PBMCs or T cells enriched from blood (not recorded which). These receptors were obtained from a woman in her forties or fifties who had recovered from COVID-19.

The V gene is TRBV7-8, the J gene TRBJ2-3, with 11 bases matching TRBD2. Germline CDR1 reads SGHVS; CDR2 reads FQNEAQ. V lost 6 bases, J lost 5 bases, and 7 bases stayed unmatched. The CDR3 extends over 15 amino acids. The CDR3 DNA reads TGTGCCAGCAGGGTACTAGCGGGAGTAGGAGATACGCAGTATTTT. Translating it yields CASRVLAGVGDTQYF. The full variable domain, with the rest looked up from reference TRBV7-8 and TRBJ2-3, is GAGVSQSPRYKVAKRGQDVALRCDPISGHVSLFWYQQALGQGPEFLTYFQNEAQLDKSGLPSDRFFAERPEGSVSTLKIQRTQQEDSAVYLCASRVLAGVGDTQYFGPGTRLTVL.

The chain links TRBV6-5 to TRBJ1-4, with D maybe TRBD1 (6 bases). Germline V gene lookup returns CDR1 MNHEY and CDR2 SVGAGI. V was clipped by 7 bases and J by 8 bases, with 8 bases between them. CDR3 size: 11 residues. CDR3 loop: CASIGTEKLFF. DNA of the CDR3: TGTGCCAGCATAGGGACAGAAAAACTGTTTTTT.

The rearrangement joins TRBV27 to TRBJ2-1; D uncertain. Trimming removed 5 bases from V and 7 bases from J, with 18 bases in between. CDR1 is MNHEY, CDR2 SMNVEV, per germline (reference sequence). The CDR3 has 15 amino acids. CDR3 amino acids: CASSPPGLAMNEQFF. The CDR3 DNA follows: TGTGCCAGCAGTCCACCTGGGCTCGCCATGAATGAGCAGTTCTTC.

This chain uses TRBV24-1 with TRBJ2-3; 7 bases match TRBD2. Trimming at V came to 3 bases and at J to 8 bases, leaving 13 bases not matched to a gene. The germline gives CDR1 KGHDR, CDR2 SFDVKD. This CDR3 contains 16 residues. The CDR3 bases are TGTGCCACCAGTGATAATACGGGGTTTTCGGGGGGTACGCAGTATTTT. Encoded protein: CATSDNTGFSGGTQYF.

The rearrangement uses TRBV21-1 and TRBJ2-1; the table calls TRBD1, which could not be checked here. TRBV21-1 is marked as a pseudogene. The CDR3 is 18 residues long. CDR3 sequence: CASSKRADRDISYNEQFF. CDR3 DNA sequence: TGTGCCAGCAGCAAGAGGGCGGACAGGGATATCTCCTACAATGAGCAGTTCTTC.

The chain is built from TRBV2 and TRBJ1-2, with D uncertain. Germline-derived CDR1 and CDR2 are SNHLY and FYNNEI. Trimming removed 8 bases at V and 8 bases at J, with 21 bases between. The CDR3 totals 14 residues. The CDR3 loop reads CASSPSRSLEGYTF. DNA for the CDR3: TGTGCCAGCTCTCCTTCTCGGTCCCTGGAGGGCTACACCTTC.

This clone was seen just once. The chain uses TRBV25-1 and TRBJ1-4; D uncertain. Trimming left V 9 bases short and J 0 bases short, with 11 bases between. The CDR3 spans 14 residues. Germline V gives CDR1 MGHDK, CDR2 SYGVNS. In DNA form, the CDR3 reads TGTGCCAGTGTCTCGACTACAACTAATGAAAAACTGTTTTTT. It codes for CASVSTTTNEKLFF.

This chain uses TRBV5-6 with TRBJ1-4; 7 bases match TRBD1. V was pared by 2 bases and J by 1 base, with 5 bases of the junction left unmatched. Germline CDR1 reads SGHDT; CDR2 reads YYEEEE. The CDR3 loop spans 16 amino acids. CDR3 in DNA: TGTGCCAGCAGCTTACGACAGGGAGGAACTAATGAAAAACTGTTTTTT. Its protein product is CASSLRQGGTNEKLFF.

CDR3 in DNA: TGTGCCAGCAGTACGAGGGACAGTAATGAAAAACTGTTTTTT. As protein: CASSTRDSNEKLFF. The rearrangement links TRBV6-2 or TRBV6-3 to TRBJ1-4, with 7 bases fitting TRBD1. J lost 4 bases, V lost 5 bases, and 4 bases had no gene match. The length of the CDR3 is 14 residues. Germline V lookup: CDR1 MNHEY, CDR2 SVGEGT.

The rearrangement joins TRBV24-1 to TRBJ2-5, with D possibly being TRBD1 (6 bases). This CDR3 contains 17 residues. Trimming cost V 3 bases and J 1 base, with 17 bases left between them. Germline V gene data show CDR1 as KGHDR and CDR2 as SFDVKD. The CDR3 here is CATSDGGTTGAQETQYF. Here the CDR3 DNA reads TGTGCCACCAGTGATGGGGGAACGACAGGAGCCCAAGAGACCCAGTACTTC.

CDR3 DNA sequence: TGTGCCATCAGTGAGCGGACAGGGGACACTGAAGCTTTCTTT. Its protein product is CAISERTGDTEAFF. The genes are TRBV10-3 and TRBJ1-1; 9 nucleotides align to TRBD1. Germline V lookup: CDR1 ENHRY, CDR2 SYGVKD. This CDR3 is built from 14 residues. Trimming removed 2 bases from V and 3 bases from J; junction bases left unmatched: 1.

The chain couples TRBV7-3 to TRBJ1-2, with D hard to call. Per the germline V gene, CDR1 is SGHTA and CDR2 is FQGTGA. The CDR3 extends over 10 amino acids. V was trimmed by 10 bases and J by 5 bases, leaving 8 bases between them. This CDR3 is CANEFYGYTF. In nucleotides, the CDR3 is TGTGCCAACGAGTTTTATGGCTACACCTTC.

The chain joins TRBV6-5 to TRBJ2-7, with D possibly TRBD1 on 6 matching bases. The germline V gene has CDR1 MNHEY and CDR2 SVGAGI. This CDR3 has 15 residues. Trimming removed 0 bases at V and 0 bases at J, with 9 bases between. The CDR3 DNA sequence: TGTGCCAGCAGTTACTCAGGACAGAGCTCCTACGAGCAGTACTTC. Its protein product is CASSYSGQSSYEQYF.

The chain couples TRBV5-8 to TRBJ1-6; D is unclear. The V end was cut by 0 bases, the J end by 17 bases, with 12 bases between. The CDR3 length is 12 residues. CDR1 SGHTS and CDR2 YDEGEE come from the germline V gene. CDR3 sequence: CASSLVTGNFHF. The DNA of the CDR3 is TGTGCCAGCAGCTTGGTAACCGGGAATTTCCACTTT.

J is TRBJ2-5 and V is TRBV5-6; 12 positions match TRBD2. CDR3 length: 17 amino acids. J lost 0 bases, V lost 0 bases, and 3 bases had no gene match. Germline assignment: CDR1 SGHDT and CDR2 YYEEEE. The CDR3 DNA sequence: TGTGCCAGCAGCTTGGGCACTAGCGGGGGGAACCAAGAGACCCAGTACTTC. Protein: CASSLGTSGGNQETQYF.

The chain carries TRBV10-3 and TRBJ1-1, with 8 positions matching TRBD1. Germline V gene lookup returns CDR1 ENHRY and CDR2 SYGVKD. With V trimmed by 4 bases and J by 0 bases, 1 base remained unmatched. This CDR3 is built from 14 residues. CDR3 coding DNA: TGTGCCATCAGTGGGACAGGGATGAACACTGAAGCTTTCTTT. It encodes CAISGTGMNTEAFF.

The rearrangement links TRBV7-8 to TRBJ2-1; D is uncertain. Germline loops: CDR1 SGHVS, CDR2 FQNEAQ. CDR3 length equals 14 residues. V was trimmed by 4 bases and J by 1 base, leaving 8 bases between them. CDR3 coding DNA: TGTGCCAGCAGCTGGAGATCGTCCTACAATGAGCAGTTCTTC. Its protein is CASSWRSSYNEQFF.

J is TRBJ2-2 and V is TRBV6-4; 8 nucleotides match TRBD1. After removal of 6 bases from V and 1 base from J, the junction contained 4 bases not matched to a gene. Looked up from germline, CDR1 is MRHNA and CDR2 is SNTAGT. The CDR3 length is 15 residues. CDR3 protein: CASRATGGNTGELFF. The CDR3 DNA reads as TGTGCCAGCAGAGCTACAGGGGGGAACACCGGGGAGCTGTTTTTT.

The V call is TRBV21-1, the J call TRBJ1-4; the table assigns TRBD1, which was not confirmed against the DNA. TRBV21-1 is a documented pseudogene. CDR3 length equals 12 residues. CDR3: CAAQDGNEKLFF. CDR3 nucleotide sequence: TGTGCCGCACAGGACGGTAATGAAAAACTGTTTTTT.

This chain connects TRBV11-3 to TRBJ1-1; D gene ambiguous. The germline CDR1 and CDR2 sequences are SGHNT and YENEEA. With 5 bases removed from V and 5 bases from J, the gap between germline ends came to 9 bases. The CDR3 length is 12 residues. In DNA form, the CDR3 reads TGTGCCAGCAGCGCGGGTGGTACTGAAGCTTTCTTT. Translated, it gives CASSAGGTEAFF.

The chain joins TRBV5-5 to TRBJ1-1; D not resolved. Germline lookup yields CDR1 SGHKS and CDR2 YYEKEE (reference sequence). V was trimmed by 0 bases and J by 4 bases, leaving 10 bases between them. The CDR3 consists of 14 residues. The CDR3 loop is CASSLDVGGTEAFF. The CDR3 nucleotides are TGTGCCAGCAGCTTGGATGTGGGAGGCACTGAAGCTTTCTTT.

This chain uses TRBV27 with TRBJ2-6; D unclear. Germline lookup yields CDR1 MNHEY and CDR2 SMNVEV (reference sequence). The CDR3 is made up of 15 amino acids. Deletions cut 5 bases from V and 1 base from J, with 9 bases between. CDR3 sequence reads: CASSLTLSGANVLTF. CDR3 nucleotide sequence: TGTGCCAGCAGTCTTACATTATCTGGGGCCAACGTCCTGACTTTC.